These 26 T cell receptor beta chains were all obtained from the same sample, sequenced in a study of vaccination and CD4 T cells after COVID-19 (dated by TCRdb to 2022 to 2024). Their target antigens are unknown. The protocol used for the library was PCR. Sequencing took place on an Illumina iSeq 100. TCR sequencing of DNA from cultured CD4+ T cells used the Oncomine TCR Beta short-read assay at the Johns Hopkins FTIC core. TCRdb trimmed the raw reads at Q25, called clones with MiXCR and kept productive beta chains. Entries that share a CDR3 protein sequence are merged under the most common genes and DNA. Counted in this sample were approximately 23,000 distinct CDR3 sequences; 41% of them appeared once. Together, the top ten hold around 5% of the sample. The time point label, read with the paper, signifies: late sampling 161 to 241 days after vaccination in three convalescent patients. What this sample's treatment or condition label stands for: roughly 10-day PBMC culture with coronavirus spike peptide pools or control peptides (ViraFEST assay).

Sample: CD4+ T cells from blood, cultured in vitro, taken about 7 months after SARS-CoV-2 vaccination. The receptors were gathered from a human donor who had recovered from COVID-19.

This clonotype was seen a few times. The chain combines TRBV29-1 with TRBJ2-2; the D is unclear. The CDR3 covers 13 residues. Germline assignment: CDR1 SQVTM and CDR2 ANQGSEA. V was trimmed by 8 bases and J by 4 bases, leaving 14 bases between them. The CDR3 protein is CSIRTVSTGELFF. For the CDR3, the DNA is TGCAGCATCCGGACGGTGAGCACCGGGGAGCTGTTTTTT.

V is TRBV27 and J is TRBJ1-2, with TRBD1 as a possible D gene (6 bases). CDR3 length: 15 residues. Per germline, CDR1 MNHEY and CDR2 SMNVEV (reference sequence). V was cut by 3 bases and J by 4 bases, with 15 bases left in between. The CDR3 protein is CASSLGFGGSYGYTF. In nucleotides, the CDR3 is TGTGCCAGCAGTTTGGGATTCGGGGGCAGCTATGGCTACACCTTC.

The chain carries TRBV20-1 and TRBJ1-1, with D maybe TRBD1 (6 bases). The CDR3 contains 15 residues. CDR1 DFQATT and CDR2 SNEGSKA come from the germline V gene (reference sequence). Deletions cut 0 bases from V and 1 base from J, with 12 bases between. CDR3 sequence: CSARDPEGGNTEAFF. DNA for the CDR3: TGCAGTGCTAGAGATCCCGAAGGGGGGAACACTGAAGCTTTCTTT.

The CDR3 sequence is CASSLRLAFYNEQFF. The CDR3 bases are TGTGCCAGCAGCTTGAGGCTAGCGTTCTACAATGAGCAGTTCTTC. The chain has TRBV7-8 and TRBJ2-1; D possibly corresponds to TRBD2 (6 bases). Germline V gene lookup returns CDR1 SGHVS and CDR2 FQNEAQ. V lost 3 bases to trimming and J lost 3 bases, with 12 bases between them. The CDR3 sequence is 15 residues long.

The rearrangement joins TRBV7-9 to TRBJ2-1, with D unclear. Germline V gene sequence: CDR1 SEHNR, CDR2 FQNEAQ (reference sequence). V lost 0 bases to trimming and J lost 5 bases, with 8 bases between them. The length of the CDR3 is 14 residues. CDR3: CASSLAPANNEQFF. The DNA for the CDR3 is TGTGCCAGCAGCTTAGCTCCTGCCAACAATGAGCAGTTCTTC.

The gene calls are TRBV28 and TRBJ2-5, with 10 bases fitting TRBD2. Germline V gives CDR1 MDHEN, CDR2 SYDVKM. The CDR3 covers 15 residues. V lost 10 bases and J lost 5; bases outside the gene matches: 13. The CDR3 coding sequence is TGTGCCATCCGGGGGGGTAGCGGGAGGTTTGAGACCCAGTACTTC. This codes for CAIRGGSGRFETQYF.

The CDR3 loop reads CASSRQARRTEAFF. The CDR3 nucleotides are TGTGCCAGCAGCAGACAGGCCCGTCGGACTGAAGCTTTCTTT. The J gene is TRBJ1-1, the V gene TRBV7-8; the D gene is possibly TRBD1 (6 bases). The CDR3 covers 14 residues. Trimming stripped 5 bases from V and 5 bases from J, with 15 bases between. Germline CDR1 is SGHVS and CDR2 is FQNEAQ. Using reference TRBV7-8 and TRBJ1-1 for the parts outside the CDR3, the full variable domain is GAGVSQSPRYKVAKRGQDVALRCDPISGHVSLFWYQQALGQGPEFLTYFQNEAQLDKSGLPSDRFFAERPEGSVSTLKIQRTQQEDSAVYLCASSRQARRTEAFFGQGTRLTVV.

The table lists this clonotype with a few counts. The rearrangement uses TRBV20-1 and TRBJ2-4; D is unresolved. The V and J ends lost 0 bases and 1 base respectively, with 4 bases between them. Germline-derived CDR1 and CDR2 are DFQATT and SNEGSKA (reference sequence). This CDR3 is built from 13 residues. CDR3 DNA sequence: TGCAGTGCTAGAGATCCCGCCAAAAACATTCAGTACTTC. Amino acids: CSARDPAKNIQYF.

This sequence joins TRBV6-5 and TRBJ1-6, with 8 bases identical to TRBD1. Germline CDR1 and CDR2: MNHEY and SVGAGI. V shed 4 bases and J 8 bases; nucleotides not matched to a gene: 13. This CDR3 has 17 residues. CDR3 residues: CASSLAGGGLLHSPLHF. DNA for the CDR3: TGTGCCAGCAGTTTAGCAGGGGGCGGTCTGCTGCATTCACCCCTCCACTTT.

This clonotype was recorded a few times. V usage is TRBV15 and J usage is TRBJ2-6; D is unclear. CDR3 length equals 16 residues. Trimming removed 0 bases at V and 0 bases at J, with 6 bases between. Germline V gene data show CDR1 as LNHNV and CDR2 as YYDKDF (reference sequence). CDR3 nucleotides: TGTGCCACCAGCAGAGATCGGAGCTCTGGGGCCAACGTCCTGACTTTC. It codes for CATSRDRSSGANVLTF. Using reference TRBV15 and TRBJ2-6 for the parts outside the CDR3, the full variable domain is DAMVIQNPRYQVTQFGKPVTLSCSQTLNHNVMYWYQQKSSQAPKLLFHYYDKDFNNEADTPDNFQSRRPNTSFCFLDIRSPGLGDTAMYLCATSRDRSSGANVLTFGAGSRLTVL.

This CDR3 reads CASSPEGRPAYEQYF. CDR3 DNA: TGTGCCAGCTCACCGGAGGGGAGGCCGGCCTACGAGCAGTACTTC. The V call is TRBV18, the J call TRBJ2-7, with D perhaps matching TRBD2 (6 bases). Germline V lookup: CDR1 KGHSH, CDR2 LQKENI. Trimming took 3 bases from V and 2 from J, leaving 14 bases between them. CDR3 length equals 15 residues.

V usage is TRBV19 and J usage is TRBJ2-5; TRBD2 agrees at 12 bases. The V gene's germline CDR1 is LNHDA and CDR2 SQIVND (reference sequence). The CDR3 is made up of 15 amino acids. V shed 5 bases, J shed 8 bases, and the junction held 9 bases outside the gene matches. CDR3 DNA: TGTGCCAGTAGTCCGCCAGGACTAGCGGGAACCACCCAGTACTTC. Residues: CASSPPGLAGTTQYF.

The rearrangement uses TRBV4-1 and TRBJ2-5; 8 bases agree with TRBD2. Per the germline V gene, CDR1 is MGHRA and CDR2 is YSYEKL. The CDR3 consists of 15 residues. J lost 5 bases, V lost 6 bases, and 11 bases had no gene match. The DNA for the CDR3 is TGCGCCAGCAGGACCGGGAGGGCCCTTATGGAGACCCAGTACTTC. This sequence encodes CASRTGRALMETQYF.

In this sample, this clonotype turned up a few times. The chain links TRBV20-1 to TRBJ2-1, with TRBD2 identical over 9 bases. The CDR3 runs to 14 residues. Germline CDR1 reads DFQATT; CDR2 reads SNEGSKA (reference sequence). V was pared by 3 bases and J by 4 bases, with 4 bases of the junction left unmatched. The CDR3 DNA follows: TGCAGTGCTAGTACGACTAGCGGTTACAATGAGCAGTTCTTC. Translated: CSASTTSGYNEQFF.

The V call is TRBV7-9, the J call TRBJ2-5, with a weak D call TRBD1 (7 bases). There are 15 residues in the CDR3. Germline CDR1 is SEHNR and CDR2 is FQNEAQ (reference sequence). V was cut by 1 base and J by 5 bases, with 14 bases left in between. CDR3 in DNA: TGTGCCAGCAGCTTAGTTCAGGGGGGTCGGGAGACCCAGTACTTC. It yields the protein CASSLVQGGRETQYF.

The chain employs TRBV7-9 and TRBJ2-7, with D perhaps assigned TRBD1 or TRBD2 (5 bases each). The CDR3 covers 12 residues. Per germline, CDR1 SEHNR and CDR2 FQNEAQ (reference sequence). Trimming cost V 5 bases and J 3 bases, with 8 bases left between them. The CDR3 region has the DNA TGTGCCAGCAGCCGAGGGGTCTACGAGCAGTACTTC. Its protein product is CASSRGVYEQYF.

The rearrangement joins TRBV19 to TRBJ1-5, with D unclear. The V and J ends lost 3 bases and 1 base respectively, with 10 bases between them. Germline V lookup: CDR1 LNHDA, CDR2 SQIVND (reference sequence). The CDR3 is made up of 15 amino acids. The CDR3 bases are TGTGCCAGTAGTATGGAGACGGTAAGCAATCAGCCCCAGCATTTT. Amino acids: CASSMETVSNQPQHF.

A remark on this clonotype: A junction boundary mismatches the germline segment, possibly from a read error. The V call is TRBV27, the J call TRBJ2-1, with D tentatively TRBD2 (5 bases). Germline CDR1 reads MNHEY; CDR2 reads SMNVEV (reference sequence). The CDR3 loop spans 15 amino acids. The CDR3 region is CASSSGLRTYSEQFF. Here the CDR3 DNA reads TGTGCCAGCAGTTCCGGACTCCGAACCTACAGTGAGCAGTTCTTC.

This clonotype was observed a few times. V usage is TRBV7-8 and J usage is TRBJ2-7, with 8 nucleotides matching TRBD1. V shed 4 bases, J shed 2 bases, and the junction held 1 base outside the gene matches. Germline V lookup: CDR1 SGHVS, CDR2 FQNEAQ. This CDR3 is built from 13 residues. Here the CDR3 reads CASSSTGAYEQYF. CDR3 bases: TGTGCCAGCAGCTCGACAGGGGCCTACGAGCAGTACTTC.

This clonotype turned up a few times. The V gene is TRBV20-1, the J gene TRBJ2-7, with 9 bases that match TRBD2. The CDR3 consists of 13 residues. The germline CDR1 and CDR2 sequences are DFQATT and SNEGSKA (reference sequence). V lost 5 bases, J lost 5 bases, and 7 bases stayed unmatched. CDR3 DNA: TGCAGTGCTCCCTATGCGGGAGGGAACGAGCAGTACTTC. This gives the protein CSAPYAGGNEQYF.

This clonotype was detected a few times. The rearrangement joins TRBV20-1 to TRBJ1-5; D is unresolved. The CDR3 is 13 amino acids. With 5 bases removed from V and 0 bases from J, the gap between germline ends came to 8 bases. CDR1 DFQATT and CDR2 SNEGSKA come from the germline V gene (reference sequence). As DNA, the CDR3 is TGCAGTGCTGTAGGATATAGCAATCAGCCCCAGCATTTT. Translation: CSAVGYSNQPQHF.

The V and J genes are TRBV20-1 and TRBJ2-7, with 7 bases identical to TRBD2. Trimming at V came to 8 bases and at J to 6 bases, leaving 16 bases not matched to a gene. Per germline, CDR1 DFQATT and CDR2 SNEGSKA (reference sequence). The CDR3 runs 14 residues. As DNA, the CDR3 is TGCAGTTCCCACCGGGCTAGCGGTACCTCCGAGCAGTACTTC. This encodes CSSHRASGTSEQYF.

This clonotype has more than one count but fewer than ten. The J gene is TRBJ2-7, the V gene TRBV7-9, with unresolved D. Germline lookup yields CDR1 SEHNR and CDR2 FQNEAQ (reference sequence). V shed 5 bases and J shed 3 bases, with 5 bases lying between them. CDR3 length: 11 amino acids. CDR3 bases: TGTGCCAGCAGCACCAGCTACGAGCAGTACTTC. The encoded protein is CASSTSYEQYF.

In this sample, this clonotype is medium-sized. The chain combines TRBV20-1 with TRBJ2-1; TRBD1 matches 7 bases. This CDR3 contains 14 residues. The trim removed 6 bases at V and 6 bases at J, leaving 11 bases unmatched. The germline CDR1 and CDR2 sequences are DFQATT and SNEGSKA (reference sequence). Here the CDR3 DNA reads TGCAGTGCAGGGGGCTTAGCCCGGGGCAATGAGCAGTTCTTC. It codes for CSAGGLARGNEQFF.

Relative to its sample, this clonotype is medium-sized. No DNA is shown, since the ends of the CDR3 on it are uncertain; the CDR3 is the one TCRdb lists. The chain uses TRBV7-5 and TRBJ1-6; TRBD1, the table's D call, was not compared with the DNA. TRBV7-5 is flagged as a pseudogene. Termini included, the CDR3 measures 17 amino acids. The chain's CDR3 is CISVPEVGTVGNSPLHF.

The chain combines TRBV20-1 with TRBJ2-3, with 13 bases aligning to TRBD2. The V and J ends lost 6 bases and 0 bases, in that order; junction bases with no gene match: 3. Germline V gene sequence: CDR1 DFQATT, CDR2 SNEGSKA (reference sequence). The CDR3 contains 15 residues. CDR3 DNA sequence: TGCAGTGCGGGGACTAGCGGGGTTAGCACAGATACGCAGTATTTT. Translating it yields CSAGTSGVSTDTQYF.